The rows below give T cell receptor beta chains drawn from one sample of a study of beta chain features in type 1 diabetes. The method was immunoSEQ multiplex PCR; TCRdb's version includes in-frame clones alone and lacks a portion of them. The data contain approximately 160,000 clones, more than 60% of them singletons. Sequencing used naive CD4+ T cells from blood. The receptors derive from a man under 40 with type 1 diabetes. The CDR3 runs from the conserved cysteine through the conserved F or W. A D gene is named only where the DNA matches it firmly. Rows may omit the clone size; those that give it use once, few, many or a size class.

d_call: -; j_call: TRBJ1-6; v_call: TRBV30; clone_size: -; cdr3_aa: CAGSSGTNSPLHF; cdr3_nt: TGTGCCGGATCTAGTGGCACTAATTCACCCCTCCACTTT
d_call: -; j_call: TRBJ1-1; v_call: TRBV18; clone_size: few; cdr3_aa: CASSAAVNTEAFF; cdr3_nt: TGTGCCAGCTCAGCAGCGGTGAACACTGAAGCTTTCTTT
d_call: -; j_call: TRBJ2-7; v_call: TRBV30; clone_size: -; cdr3_aa: CAWSPGSPYEQYF; cdr3_nt: TGTGCCTGGAGTCCGGGGAGCCCCTACGAGCAGTACTTC
d_call: TRBD1; j_call: TRBJ2-2; v_call: TRBV27; clone_size: -; cdr3_aa: CASSRDRGDGELFF; cdr3_nt: TGTGCCAGCAGCCGGGACAGGGGGGACGGGGAGCTGTTTTTT
d_call: -; j_call: TRBJ1-1; v_call: TRBV29-1; clone_size: few; cdr3_aa: CSVEVGTEAFF; cdr3_nt: TGCAGCGTTGAAGTCGGTACTGAAGCTTTCTTT
d_call: -; j_call: TRBJ2-3; v_call: TRBV29-1; clone_size: few; cdr3_aa: CSVDGPDTQYF; cdr3_nt: TGCAGCGTTGACGGGCCAGATACGCAGTATTTT
d_call: TRBD1; j_call: TRBJ1-1; v_call: TRBV25-1; clone_size: once; cdr3_aa: CASSEGTGMNTEAFF; cdr3_nt: TGTGCCAGCAGTGAAGGGACAGGGATGAACACTGAAGCTTTCTTT
d_call: TRBD1; j_call: TRBJ2-5; v_call: TRBV9; clone_size: once; cdr3_aa: CASSRVGLTGQGEYQYF; cdr3_nt: TGTGCCAGCAGCCGAGTGGGCCTTACAGGACAGGGGGAATACCAGTACTTC
d_call: -; j_call: TRBJ2-5; v_call: TRBV28; clone_size: once; cdr3_aa: CASNSQGWETQYF; cdr3_nt: TGTGCCAGCAATAGTCAGGGTTGGGAGACCCAGTACTTC
d_call: -; j_call: TRBJ1-2; v_call: TRBV29-1; clone_size: -; cdr3_aa: CSVEIIEHTYGYTF; cdr3_nt: TGCAGCGTTGAAATCATTGAACACACCTATGGCTACACCTTC
d_call: TRBD1; j_call: TRBJ1-1; v_call: TRBV30; clone_size: -; cdr3_aa: CAWSARTGIGEAFF; cdr3_nt: TGTGCCTGGAGTGCCCGGACAGGGATCGGTGAAGCTTTCTTT
d_call: -; j_call: TRBJ2-1; v_call: TRBV9; clone_size: -; cdr3_aa: CASSVTGIFNEQFF; cdr3_nt: TGTGCCAGCAGCGTAACGGGGATTTTCAATGAGCAGTTCTTC
d_call: -; j_call: TRBJ2-7; v_call: TRBV25-1; clone_size: -; cdr3_aa: CASGSVHPQYF; cdr3_nt: TGTGCCAGCGGGTCGGTTCACCCTCAGTACTTC
d_call: -; j_call: TRBJ2-2; v_call: TRBV4-3; clone_size: -; cdr3_aa: CASSTQSNTGELFF; cdr3_nt: TGCGCCAGCAGCACGCAGTCTAACACCGGGGAGCTGTTTTTT
d_call: -; j_call: TRBJ2-7; v_call: TRBV29-1; clone_size: -; cdr3_aa: CSVDGGASSYEQYF; cdr3_nt: TGCAGCGTTGATGGAGGGGCCAGCTCCTACGAGCAGTACTTC
d_call: -; j_call: TRBJ2-7; v_call: TRBV28; clone_size: -; cdr3_aa: CASSRASSYEQYF; cdr3_nt: TGTGCCAGCAGTCGGGCTAGCTCCTACGAGCAGTACTTC
d_call: -; j_call: TRBJ2-7; v_call: TRBV7-9; clone_size: -; cdr3_aa: CASSFQDGTYEQYF; cdr3_nt: TGTGCCAGCAGCTTTCAGGACGGAACCTACGAGCAGTACTTC
d_call: -; j_call: TRBJ2-3; v_call: TRBV27; clone_size: -; cdr3_aa: CASSLITPGNRTQYF; cdr3_nt: TGTGCCAGCAGTTTAATTACTCCGGGGAATAGGACGCAGTATTTT
d_call: -; j_call: TRBJ1-1; v_call: TRBV7-2; clone_size: -; cdr3_aa: CASSLHGMNTEAFF; cdr3_nt: TGTGCCAGCAGCTTACACGGGATGAACACTGAAGCTTTCTTT
d_call: -; j_call: TRBJ2-3; v_call: TRBV10-3; clone_size: -; cdr3_aa: CAITSDSQRTDTQYF; cdr3_nt: TGTGCCATCACCTCGGACTCTCAGCGCACAGATACGCAGTATTTT
d_call: -; j_call: TRBJ2-1; v_call: TRBV20-1; clone_size: -; cdr3_aa: CSAQGNEQFF; cdr3_nt: TGCAGTGCCCAAGGCAATGAGCAGTTCTTC
d_call: TRBD2; j_call: TRBJ2-5; v_call: TRBV9; clone_size: -; cdr3_aa: CASSVSGVQETQYF; cdr3_nt: TGTGCCAGCAGCGTGAGCGGGGTCCAAGAGACCCAGTACTTC
d_call: -; j_call: TRBJ2-4; v_call: TRBV9; clone_size: -; cdr3_aa: CASSRGPKNIQYF; cdr3_nt: TGTGCCAGCAGCCGAGGCCCCAAAAACATTCAGTACTTC
d_call: TRBD2; j_call: TRBJ2-1; v_call: TRBV28; clone_size: -; cdr3_aa: CASSRQRGINEQFF; cdr3_nt: TGTGCCAGCAGTCGCCAGCGGGGGATCAATGAGCAGTTCTTC
d_call: -; j_call: TRBJ1-1; v_call: TRBV7-2; clone_size: -; cdr3_aa: CASSLNGQEAFF; cdr3_nt: TGTGCCAGCAGCCTAAACGGACAAGAAGCTTTCTTT
d_call: TRBD1; j_call: TRBJ1-4; v_call: TRBV29-1; clone_size: -; cdr3_aa: CSVGTGRDEKLFF; cdr3_nt: TGCAGCGTTGGGACAGGGAGGGATGAAAAACTGTTTTTT
d_call: -; j_call: TRBJ2-1; v_call: TRBV4-3; clone_size: once; cdr3_aa: CASSQETAPYNEQFF; cdr3_nt: TGCGCCAGCAGCCAAGAAACAGCTCCCTACAATGAGCAGTTCTTC
d_call: TRBD1; j_call: TRBJ1-4; v_call: TRBV7-9; clone_size: -; cdr3_aa: CASSQDRGNEKLFF; cdr3_nt: TGTGCCAGCAGCCAAGACAGGGGGAATGAAAAACTGTTTTTT
d_call: -; j_call: TRBJ2-5; v_call: TRBV7-6; clone_size: -; cdr3_aa: CASSLVEETQYF; cdr3_nt: TGTGCCAGCAGCTTAGTTGAAGAGACCCAGTACTTC
d_call: -; j_call: TRBJ2-5; v_call: TRBV29-1; clone_size: few; cdr3_aa: CSVVGRPEETQYF; cdr3_nt: TGCAGCGTTGTTGGACGGCCTGAAGAGACCCAGTACTTC
d_call: TRBD1; j_call: TRBJ2-6; v_call: TRBV29-1; clone_size: -; cdr3_aa: CSVPDRGGGGANVLTF; cdr3_nt: TGCAGCGTCCCGGACAGGGGAGGAGGGGGGGCCAACGTCCTGACTTTC
d_call: TRBD1; j_call: TRBJ2-3; v_call: TRBV29-1; clone_size: -; cdr3_aa: CSADRGQNTQYF; cdr3_nt: TGCAGCGCAGACAGGGGGCAAAATACGCAGTATTTT
d_call: -; j_call: TRBJ1-5; v_call: TRBV2; clone_size: -; cdr3_aa: CASSEGRRAQPQHF; cdr3_nt: TGTGCCAGCAGTGAAGGCCGGCGCGCTCAGCCCCAGCATTTT
d_call: -; j_call: TRBJ2-5; v_call: TRBV7-2; clone_size: -; cdr3_aa: CASSGPGLGETQYF; cdr3_nt: TGTGCCAGCAGCGGACCGGGATTAGGCGAGACCCAGTACTTC
d_call: -; j_call: TRBJ2-4; v_call: TRBV7-2; clone_size: -; cdr3_aa: CASSPPLAKNIQYF; cdr3_nt: TGTGCCAGCAGCCCGCCCCTAGCCAAAAACATTCAGTACTTC
d_call: -; j_call: TRBJ2-2; v_call: TRBV7-2; clone_size: -; cdr3_aa: CASSLVGPNTGELFF; cdr3_nt: TGTGCCAGCAGCTTAGTAGGCCCGAACACCGGGGAGCTGTTTTTT
d_call: -; j_call: TRBJ2-3; v_call: TRBV9; clone_size: -; cdr3_aa: CASSSRVAEGHTDTQYF; cdr3_nt: TGTGCCAGCAGCTCTCGGGTAGCTGAGGGGCACACAGATACGCAGTATTTT
d_call: TRBD2; j_call: TRBJ2-1; v_call: TRBV10-3; clone_size: -; cdr3_aa: CAISTGLAGGLGEQFF; cdr3_nt: TGTGCCATCAGTACAGGACTAGCGGGGGGGCTCGGTGAGCAGTTCTTC
d_call: -; j_call: TRBJ2-7; v_call: TRBV4-3; clone_size: -; cdr3_aa: CASSQGRGFSYEQYF; cdr3_nt: TGCGCCAGCAGCCAAGGGAGGGGATTCTCCTACGAGCAGTACTTC
d_call: -; j_call: TRBJ2-3; v_call: TRBV30; clone_size: -; cdr3_aa: CASQMGGQGTDTQYF; cdr3_nt: TGTGCCTCTCAAATGGGGGGCCAGGGCACAGATACGCAGTATTTT
d_call: -; j_call: TRBJ2-7; v_call: TRBV29-1; clone_size: -; cdr3_aa: CSVEIESVYPYEQYF; cdr3_nt: TGCAGCGTTGAAATAGAGAGCGTATATCCCTACGAGCAGTACTTC
d_call: -; j_call: TRBJ1-1; v_call: TRBV7-9; clone_size: -; cdr3_aa: CASSLASYNTEAFF; cdr3_nt: TGTGCCAGCAGCTTAGCGTCCTACAACACTGAAGCTTTCTTT
d_call: TRBD1; j_call: TRBJ1-2; v_call: TRBV28; clone_size: -; cdr3_aa: CASSPQGQGYTF; cdr3_nt: TGTGCCAGCAGCCCACAGGGGCAAGGCTACACCTTC
d_call: -; j_call: TRBJ2-7; v_call: TRBV7-2; clone_size: -; cdr3_aa: CASSLAGETYEQYF; cdr3_nt: TGTGCCAGCAGCTTAGCGGGGGAGACATACGAGCAGTACTTC
d_call: TRBD2; j_call: TRBJ2-3; v_call: TRBV7-9; clone_size: -; cdr3_aa: CASSLTSATDTQYF; cdr3_nt: TGTGCCAGCAGCTTGACTAGCGCCACAGATACGCAGTATTTT
d_call: -; j_call: TRBJ2-3; v_call: TRBV7-2; clone_size: few; cdr3_aa: CASSLGSPKVTDTQYF; cdr3_nt: TGTGCCAGCAGCTTGGGAAGCCCGAAGGTCACAGATACGCAGTATTTT
d_call: TRBD1; j_call: TRBJ2-7; v_call: TRBV29-1; clone_size: few; cdr3_aa: CSVLQGARTAQYF; cdr3_nt: TGCAGCGTTCTACAGGGGGCGCGAACAGCGCAGTACTTC
d_call: -; j_call: TRBJ1-4; v_call: TRBV9; clone_size: few; cdr3_aa: CASSVVPSPEKLFF; cdr3_nt: TGTGCCAGCAGCGTAGTCCCCTCACCCGAAAAACTGTTTTTT
d_call: -; j_call: TRBJ2-7; v_call: TRBV29-1; clone_size: once; cdr3_aa: CSAQTYYEQYF; cdr3_nt: TGCAGCGCCCAAACCTACTACGAGCAGTACTTC
d_call: -; j_call: TRBJ2-7; v_call: TRBV10-3; clone_size: -; cdr3_aa: CAISEYYEQYF; cdr3_nt: TGTGCCATCAGTGAGTACTACGAGCAGTACTTC
d_call: -; j_call: TRBJ2-7; v_call: TRBV21-1; clone_size: few; cdr3_aa: CASSKAQGFYEQYF; cdr3_nt: TGTGCCAGCAGCAAAGCTCAGGGATTCTACGAGCAGTACTTC
d_call: -; j_call: TRBJ2-3; v_call: TRBV29-1; clone_size: -; cdr3_aa: CSGGRGDPDTQYF; cdr3_nt: TGCAGCGGGGGACGGGGAGATCCAGATACGCAGTATTTT
d_call: -; j_call: TRBJ1-2; v_call: TRBV9; clone_size: few; cdr3_aa: CASSATRDPIYGYTF; cdr3_nt: TGTGCCAGCAGCGCTACGCGGGACCCCATTTATGGCTACACCTTC